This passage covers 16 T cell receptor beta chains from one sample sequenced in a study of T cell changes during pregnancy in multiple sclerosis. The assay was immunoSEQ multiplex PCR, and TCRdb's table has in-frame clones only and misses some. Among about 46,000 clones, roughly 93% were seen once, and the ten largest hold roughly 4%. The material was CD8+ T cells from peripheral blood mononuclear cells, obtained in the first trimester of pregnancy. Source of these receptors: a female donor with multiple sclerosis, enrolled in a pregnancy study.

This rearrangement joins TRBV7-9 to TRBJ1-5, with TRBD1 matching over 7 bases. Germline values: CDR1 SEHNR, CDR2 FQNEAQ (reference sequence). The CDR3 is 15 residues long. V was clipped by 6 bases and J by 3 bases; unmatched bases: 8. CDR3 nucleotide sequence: TGTGCCAGCAGTCCACAGGGGACCCTCAATCAGCCCCAGCATTTT. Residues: CASSPQGTLNQPQHF. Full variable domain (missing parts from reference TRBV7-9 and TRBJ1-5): DTGVSQNPRHKITKRGQNVTFRCDPISEHNRLYWYRQTLGQGPEFLTYFQNEAQLEKSRLLSDRFSAERPKGSFSTLEIQRTEQGDSAMYLCASSPQGTLNQPQHFGDGTRLSIL.

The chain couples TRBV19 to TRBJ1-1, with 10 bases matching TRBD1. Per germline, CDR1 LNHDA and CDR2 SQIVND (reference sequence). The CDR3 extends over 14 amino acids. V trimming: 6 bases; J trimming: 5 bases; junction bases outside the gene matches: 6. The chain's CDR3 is CASSWGQGYTEAFF. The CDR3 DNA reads TGTGCCAGTAGCTGGGGACAGGGGTATACTGAAGCTTTCTTT.

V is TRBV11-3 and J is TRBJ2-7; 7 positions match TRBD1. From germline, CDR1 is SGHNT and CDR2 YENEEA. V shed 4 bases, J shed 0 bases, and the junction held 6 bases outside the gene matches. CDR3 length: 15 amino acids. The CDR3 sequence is CASSWPGTDSYEQYF. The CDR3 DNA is TGTGCCAGCAGCTGGCCCGGGACAGACTCCTACGAGCAGTACTTC.

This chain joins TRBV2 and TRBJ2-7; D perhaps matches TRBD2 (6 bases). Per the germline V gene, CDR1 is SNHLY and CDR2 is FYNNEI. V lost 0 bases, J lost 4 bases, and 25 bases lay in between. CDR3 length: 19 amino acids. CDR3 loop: CASSEALFGRDFTGYEQYF. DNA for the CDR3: TGTGCCAGCAGTGAAGCGCTTTTTGGCAGGGACTTCACTGGTTACGAGCAGTACTTC.

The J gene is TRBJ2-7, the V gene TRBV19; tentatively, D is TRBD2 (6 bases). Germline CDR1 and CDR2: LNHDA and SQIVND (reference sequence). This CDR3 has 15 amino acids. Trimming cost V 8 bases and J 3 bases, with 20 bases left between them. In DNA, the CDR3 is TGTGCCAGTTCCTTTCGTTTGGAGGGGATCTACGAGCAGTACTTC. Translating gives CASSFRLEGIYEQYF.

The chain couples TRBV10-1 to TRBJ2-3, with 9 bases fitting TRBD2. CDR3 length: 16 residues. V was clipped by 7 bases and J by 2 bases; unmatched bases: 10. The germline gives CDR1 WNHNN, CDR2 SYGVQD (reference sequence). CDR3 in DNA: TGCGCCAGCATATCTAGCGGGGCATTACACACAGATACGCAGTATTTT. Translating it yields CASISSGALHTDTQYF.

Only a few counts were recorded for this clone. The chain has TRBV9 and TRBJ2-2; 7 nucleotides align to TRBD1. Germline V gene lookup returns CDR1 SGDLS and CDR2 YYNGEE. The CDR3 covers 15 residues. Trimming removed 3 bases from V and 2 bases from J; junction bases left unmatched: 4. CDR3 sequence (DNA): TGTGCCAGCAGCGCCCGGGACAGAAACACCGGGGAGCTGTTTTTT. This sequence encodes CASSARDRNTGELFF. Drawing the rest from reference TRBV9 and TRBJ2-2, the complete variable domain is DSGVTQTPKHLITATGQRVTLRCSPRSGDLSVYWYQQSLDQGLQFLIQYYNGEERAKGNILERFSAQQFPDLHSELNLSSLELGDSALYFCASSARDRNTGELFFGEGSRLTVL.

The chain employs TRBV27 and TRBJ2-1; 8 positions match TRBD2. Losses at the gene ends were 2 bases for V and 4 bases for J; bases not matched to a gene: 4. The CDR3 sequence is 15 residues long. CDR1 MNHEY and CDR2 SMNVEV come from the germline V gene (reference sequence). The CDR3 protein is CASSLAGGPYNEQFF. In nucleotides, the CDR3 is TGTGCCAGCAGTTTAGCGGGGGGCCCATACAATGAGCAGTTCTTC.

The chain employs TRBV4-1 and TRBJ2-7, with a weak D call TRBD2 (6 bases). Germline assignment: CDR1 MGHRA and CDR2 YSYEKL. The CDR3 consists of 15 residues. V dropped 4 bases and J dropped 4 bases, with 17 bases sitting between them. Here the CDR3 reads CASSPIGGKDYEQYF. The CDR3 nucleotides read TGCGCCAGCAGCCCTATTGGGGGGAAGGATTACGAGCAGTACTTC.

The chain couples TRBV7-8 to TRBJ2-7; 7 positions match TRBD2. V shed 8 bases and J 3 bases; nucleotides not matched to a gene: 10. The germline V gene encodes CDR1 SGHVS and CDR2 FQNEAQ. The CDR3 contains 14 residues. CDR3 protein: CASSWSSGVYEQYF. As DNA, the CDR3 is TGTGCCAGCTCCTGGTCTAGCGGAGTCTACGAGCAGTACTTC.

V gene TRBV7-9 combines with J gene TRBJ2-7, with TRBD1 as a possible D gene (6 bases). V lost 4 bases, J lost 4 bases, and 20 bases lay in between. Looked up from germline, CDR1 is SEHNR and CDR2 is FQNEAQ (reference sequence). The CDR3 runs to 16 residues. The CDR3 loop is CASSSPQKGTGYEQYF. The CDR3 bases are TGTGCCAGCAGCTCCCCCCAAAAGGGAACAGGGTACGAGCAGTACTTC.

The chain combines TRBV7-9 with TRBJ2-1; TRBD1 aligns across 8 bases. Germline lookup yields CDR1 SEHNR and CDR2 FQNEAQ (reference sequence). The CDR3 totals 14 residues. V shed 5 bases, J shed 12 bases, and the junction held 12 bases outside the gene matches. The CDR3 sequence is CASSVDRELQGQFF. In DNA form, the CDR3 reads TGTGCCAGCAGCGTGGACAGGGAATTACAGGGGCAGTTCTTC. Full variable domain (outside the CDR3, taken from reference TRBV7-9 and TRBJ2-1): DTGVSQNPRHKITKRGQNVTFRCDPISEHNRLYWYRQTLGQGPEFLTYFQNEAQLEKSRLLSDRFSAERPKGSFSTLEIQRTEQGDSAMYLCASSVDRELQGQFFGPGTRLTVL.

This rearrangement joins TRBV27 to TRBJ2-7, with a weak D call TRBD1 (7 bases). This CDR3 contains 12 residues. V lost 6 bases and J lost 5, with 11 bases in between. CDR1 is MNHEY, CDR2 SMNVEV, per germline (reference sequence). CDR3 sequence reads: CASSAGTDEQYF. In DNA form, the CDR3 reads TGTGCCAGCAGCGCGGGGACAGACGAGCAGTACTTC.

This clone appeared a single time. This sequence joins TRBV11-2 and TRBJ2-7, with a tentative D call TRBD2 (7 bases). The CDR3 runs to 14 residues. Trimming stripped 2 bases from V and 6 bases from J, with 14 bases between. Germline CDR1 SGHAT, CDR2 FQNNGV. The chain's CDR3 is CASSLRGGEGEQYF. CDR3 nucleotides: TGTGCCAGCAGCTTAAGGGGGGGCGAAGGCGAGCAGTACTTC.

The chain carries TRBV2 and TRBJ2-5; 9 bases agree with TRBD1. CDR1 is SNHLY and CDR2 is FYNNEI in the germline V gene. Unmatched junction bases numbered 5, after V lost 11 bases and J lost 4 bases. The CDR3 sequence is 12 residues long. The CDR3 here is CALQTGGETQYF. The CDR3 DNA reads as TGTGCCCTACAGACAGGGGGAGAGACCCAGTACTTC.

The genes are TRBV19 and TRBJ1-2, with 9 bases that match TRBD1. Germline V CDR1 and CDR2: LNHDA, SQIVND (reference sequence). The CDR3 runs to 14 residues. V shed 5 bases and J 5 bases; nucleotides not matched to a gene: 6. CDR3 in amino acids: CASSLQGAWYGYTF. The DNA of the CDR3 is TGTGCCAGTAGTTTACAGGGGGCATGGTATGGCTACACCTTC.